A single T cell receptor (beta chain) is shown here with its context. Its antigen is unknown. Base qualities are not recorded, but no much larger clone differs from it by a single base. The immunoSEQ Assay, a bias-controlled multiplex PCR, was used to amplify TCRbeta CDR3 regions from genomic DNA. Per the source publication's procedure: Within the assay, amplification of reference gene primers was used to estimate how many nucleated cells each sample contained. To quantify the absolute abundance of each unique TCRbeta CDR3 rearrangement, sequence reads were collapsed and filtered. For each sample, productive Simpson clonality was calculated as the square root of Simpson's diversity index over productive rearrangements. As stored in TCRdb, this immuneACCESS dataset retains in-frame rearrangements with V and J assigned. A fraction of the clones does not appear; measured against another copy, unresolved V genes explain less than half of the discrepancy, and the remainder lacks a known reason. V and J calls and clone size are copied from that table; D and trimming were computed from the DNA. Across this sample there are roughly 140,000 clones, with around 82% seen only once. Of the sample, about 5% falls within the top ten clones.

These data belong to a study of blood T cell repertoires in COVID-19 (TCRdb year 2020). In terms of the full investigation: Samples from collaborators originated in the United States, Italy and Spain and spanned both the acute and convalescent phases of COVID-19. The prospective study material was composed of cDNA or gDNA derived from T cells, B-cell-depleted T cells, or PBMCs. Subjects who had been exposed to COVID-19, were actively infected with it, or had recovered from it provided the deeply sampled blood TCRbeta repertoires that made up the dataset. The repertoires were made available in a free public database intended to serve as a resource for research on the immune response to SARS-CoV-2. The samples were drawn from the first 160 participants of the ongoing ImmuneRACE study and from 1,200 or so subjects provided by 6 global collaborators. A de-identified subject ID, COVID-19 status, age in years and sex were almost always included in the sample metadata. Where available, HLA class I and class II types were obtained from metadata supplied by the sample provider rather than from assay-based typing.

General conclusions and limits of the study: How much clinical and demographic metadata was included differed by source and by participant, and the metadata was provided uncurated.

The CDR3 measures 16 amino acids from cysteine to phenylalanine. Just the 48-base CDR3 DNA is kept, in frame starting at base 1. Trimmed from V: 6 bases; trimmed from J: 4 bases; junction bases lacking a gene match: 5. The germline V gene encodes CDR1 SNHLY and CDR2 FYNNEI. Each collaborating institution followed its own protocols to collect whole blood in K2EDTA tubes. Collaborator samples were shipped for TCRbeta analysis as frozen whole blood, isolated PBMCs, or DNA extracted from either sample type. This receptor was taken from a woman in her fifties or sixties with acute or convalescent COVID-19. What was sequenced was peripheral blood. The chain is encoded by TRBV2 joined to TRBJ2-2; TRBD2 matches 13 bases in the middle. The nucleotide sequence is TGTGCCAGCAGCGGGACTAGCGGGGCCCTCACCGGGGAGCTGTTTTTT. Its translation reads: CASSGTSGALTGELFF.